One and the same sample provided the 11 T cell receptor beta chains below, sequenced in a study of blood T cell repertoires in COVID-19. Repertoires were generated with immunoSEQ multiplex PCR, while TCRdb's copy carries only in-frame clones and drops some. The sample yields roughly 230,000 clones, roughly 89% seen once. The material sequenced was peripheral blood. These receptor sequences come from a woman between 35 and 50 years old who had recovered from COVID-19.

The chain employs TRBV5-4 and TRBJ2-2, with TRBD1 identical over 11 bases. The V and J ends lost 4 bases and 5 bases, in that order; junction bases with no gene match: 7. The CDR3 totals 16 residues. Germline values: CDR1 SGHNT, CDR2 YYREEE (reference sequence). The CDR3 DNA follows: TGTGCCAGCAGCAACACGGACAGGGGGCTTACCGGGGAGCTGTTTTTT. Translated: CASSNTDRGLTGELFF.

The rearrangement uses TRBV4-1 and TRBJ1-4; D may be TRBD1 (6 bases). Germline loops: CDR1 MGHRA, CDR2 YSYEKL. The V and J ends lost 3 bases and 7 bases respectively, with 15 bases between them. The length of the CDR3 is 15 residues. This CDR3 reads CASSHKGGSAEKLFF. CDR3 sequence (DNA): TGCGCCAGCAGCCACAAGGGGGGGTCGGCTGAAAAACTGTTTTTT.

This clone was seen only once. The rearrangement joins TRBV10-1 to TRBJ2-7, with TRBD1 matching 7 bases. Germline CDR1 WNHNN, CDR2 SYGVQD (reference sequence). J was trimmed by 6 bases and V by 6 bases; bases with no gene match: 8. CDR3 length: 13 amino acids. DNA for the CDR3: TGCGCCAGCAGCTCCAGGACAGGTAGCGAGCAGTACTTC. It specifies CASSSRTGSEQYF.

The genes are TRBV19 and TRBJ1-2, with 9 bases fitting TRBD1. This CDR3 contains 15 residues. The V gene end was trimmed by 5 bases and the J gene end by 6 bases; junction bases not matched to a gene: 10. Per germline, CDR1 LNHDA and CDR2 SQIVND (reference sequence). Here the CDR3 reads CASSARTGASNGYTF. The CDR3 DNA is TGTGCCAGTAGTGCCCGGACAGGGGCTAGTAATGGCTACACCTTC.

This clone turned up a few times. The gene calls are TRBV7-8 and TRBJ2-2, with D possibly TRBD1 on 6 matching bases. Per the germline V gene, CDR1 is SGHVS and CDR2 is FQNEAQ. The CDR3 covers 14 residues. V gave up 4 bases and J gave up 1 base, with 7 bases separating them. The CDR3 DNA is TGTGCCAGCAGCTCGGACAGGAACACCGGGGAGCTGTTTTTT. It codes for CASSSDRNTGELFF.

The gene calls are TRBV19 and TRBJ2-6; TRBD1 is a possible D gene (6 bases). Germline CDR1 is LNHDA and CDR2 is SQIVND (reference sequence). This CDR3 is built from 15 residues. The V end was cut by 4 bases, the J end by 5 bases, with 12 bases between. In DNA form, the CDR3 reads TGTGCCAGTAGTAGGGAACAGGGCTGGGCCAACGTCCTGACTTTC. This encodes CASSREQGWANVLTF.

The chain links TRBV5-1 to TRBJ2-3; TRBD2 matches 8 bases. V lost 3 bases and J lost 7; bases outside the gene matches: 19. The CDR3 has 18 amino acids. Germline lookup yields CDR1 SGHRS and CDR2 YFSETQ. The CDR3 DNA reads TGCGCCAGCAGCTCCCCCTTTTCCCAAGCGGGGGTGATCAATACGCAGTATTTT. It yields the protein CASSSPFSQAGVINTQYF.

This chain uses TRBV2 with TRBJ1-2; a weak D match, TRBD1 (6 bases). V was cut by 2 bases and J by 3 bases, with 10 bases left in between. Germline V gene data show CDR1 as SNHLY and CDR2 as FYNNEI. The CDR3 length is 14 residues. The CDR3 coding sequence is TGTGCCAGCAGTGAAACAGGGTCCCACTATGGCTACACCTTC. Translation: CASSETGSHYGYTF.

The chain is built from TRBV4-1 and TRBJ2-7; 11 bases fit TRBD2. Trimming at V came to 0 bases and at J to 6 bases, leaving 4 bases not matched to a gene. The CDR3 runs to 15 residues. Looked up from germline, CDR1 is MGHRA and CDR2 is YSYEKL. The CDR3 sequence is CASSQDPGLAVEQYF. DNA for the CDR3: TGCGCCAGCAGCCAAGATCCGGGACTAGCGGTCGAGCAGTACTTC.

The rearrangement uses TRBV7-2 and TRBJ1-4; D possibly corresponds to TRBD1 (6 bases). Per the germline V gene, CDR1 is SGHTA and CDR2 is FQGNSA. The CDR3 length is 15 residues. V lost 3 bases and J lost 8, with 16 bases in between. The CDR3 DNA reads as TGTGCCAGCAGCTTTCTCAGGGGTTCGGGGGAAAAACTGTTTTTT. Amino acids: CASSFLRGSGEKLFF.

This clone showed up just a few times. The rearrangement uses TRBV5-1 and TRBJ2-2, with D perhaps TRBD1 (7 bases). Per germline, CDR1 SGHRS and CDR2 YFSETQ. The CDR3 extends over 17 amino acids. V gave up 4 bases and J gave up 0 bases, with 16 bases separating them. The CDR3 bases are TGCGCCAGCAGCCGAGGGGCGGGACAGACGAACACCGGGGAGCTGTTTTTT. It codes for CASSRGAGQTNTGELFF.